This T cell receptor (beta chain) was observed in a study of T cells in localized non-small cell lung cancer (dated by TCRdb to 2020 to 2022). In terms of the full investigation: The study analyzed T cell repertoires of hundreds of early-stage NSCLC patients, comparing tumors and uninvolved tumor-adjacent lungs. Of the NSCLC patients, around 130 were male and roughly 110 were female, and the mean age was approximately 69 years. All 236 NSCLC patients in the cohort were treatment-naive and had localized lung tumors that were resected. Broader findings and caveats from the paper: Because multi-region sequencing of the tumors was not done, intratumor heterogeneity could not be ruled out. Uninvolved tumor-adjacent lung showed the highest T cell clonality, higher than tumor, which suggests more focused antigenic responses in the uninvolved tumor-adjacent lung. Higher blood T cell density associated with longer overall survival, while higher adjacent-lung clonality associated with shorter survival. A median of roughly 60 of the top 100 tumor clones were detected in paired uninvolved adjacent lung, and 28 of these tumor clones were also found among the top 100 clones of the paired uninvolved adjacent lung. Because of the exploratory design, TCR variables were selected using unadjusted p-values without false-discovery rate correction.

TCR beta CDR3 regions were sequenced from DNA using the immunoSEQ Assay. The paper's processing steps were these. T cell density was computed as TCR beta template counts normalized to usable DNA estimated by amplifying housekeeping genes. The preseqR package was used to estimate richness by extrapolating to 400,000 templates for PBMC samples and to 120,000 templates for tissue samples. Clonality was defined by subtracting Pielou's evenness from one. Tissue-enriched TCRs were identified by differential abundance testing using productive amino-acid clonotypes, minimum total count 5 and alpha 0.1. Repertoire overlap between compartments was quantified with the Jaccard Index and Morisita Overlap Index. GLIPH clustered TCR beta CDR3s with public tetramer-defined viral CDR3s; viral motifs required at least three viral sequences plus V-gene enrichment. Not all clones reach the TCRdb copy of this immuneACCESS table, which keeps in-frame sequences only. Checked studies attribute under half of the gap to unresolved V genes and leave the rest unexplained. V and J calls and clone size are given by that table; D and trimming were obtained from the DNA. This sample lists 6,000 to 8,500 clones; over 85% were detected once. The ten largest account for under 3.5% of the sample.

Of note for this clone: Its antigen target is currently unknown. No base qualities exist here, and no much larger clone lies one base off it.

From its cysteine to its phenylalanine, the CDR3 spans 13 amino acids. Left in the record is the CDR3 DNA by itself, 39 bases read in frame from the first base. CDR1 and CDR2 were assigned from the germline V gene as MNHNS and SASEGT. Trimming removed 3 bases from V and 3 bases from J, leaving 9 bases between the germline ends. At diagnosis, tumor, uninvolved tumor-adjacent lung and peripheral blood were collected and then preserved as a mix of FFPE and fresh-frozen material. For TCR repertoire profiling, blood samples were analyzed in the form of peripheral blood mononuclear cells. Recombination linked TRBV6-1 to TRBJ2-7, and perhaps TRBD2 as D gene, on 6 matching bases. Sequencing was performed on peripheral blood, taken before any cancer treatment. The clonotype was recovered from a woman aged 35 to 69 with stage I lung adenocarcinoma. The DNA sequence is TGTGCCAGCAGTGACGGGCGGGACTACGAGCAGTACTTC. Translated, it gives CASSDGRDYEQYF.